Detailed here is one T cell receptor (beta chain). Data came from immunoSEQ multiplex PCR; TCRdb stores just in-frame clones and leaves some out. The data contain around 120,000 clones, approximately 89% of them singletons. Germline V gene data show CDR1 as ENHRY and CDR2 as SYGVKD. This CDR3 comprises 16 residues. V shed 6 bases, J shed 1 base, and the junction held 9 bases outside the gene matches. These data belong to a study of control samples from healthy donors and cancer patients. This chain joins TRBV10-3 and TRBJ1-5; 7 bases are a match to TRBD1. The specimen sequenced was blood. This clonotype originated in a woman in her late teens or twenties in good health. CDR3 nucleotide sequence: TGTGCCATCAGCAGGGGGAGGGAGCAGAGCAATCAGCCCCAGCATTTT. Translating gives CAISRGREQSNQPQHF.